This TCR beta chain was sequenced in a study of blood T cells in healthy people across ages. It was with a sample-barcoded 5' primer and a J-beta primer mix that a second PCR of about 7 to 12 cycles was run. Each CDR3 protein is one row after TCRdb ran MiXCR on the 5' RACE reads. The sample has 350,000 to 450,000 distinct CDR3 sequences, approximately 52% seen once. This clonotype occurred a few times. The receptor was derived from a man in his sixties in good health. The specimen sequenced was blood.

CDR3 protein: CASSSRPVGLTYEQYF. DNA of the CDR3: TGTGCCAGCAGCTCACGTCCGGTGGGGCTTACCTACGAGCAGTACTTC. This chain connects TRBV11-1 to TRBJ2-5; possible D gene TRBD1, 5 bases. The J call may be mistaken, given a closer DNA end match to TRBJ2-7. The CDR3 has 16 residues. Germline V CDR1 and CDR2: SGHAT, FQDESV (reference sequence).